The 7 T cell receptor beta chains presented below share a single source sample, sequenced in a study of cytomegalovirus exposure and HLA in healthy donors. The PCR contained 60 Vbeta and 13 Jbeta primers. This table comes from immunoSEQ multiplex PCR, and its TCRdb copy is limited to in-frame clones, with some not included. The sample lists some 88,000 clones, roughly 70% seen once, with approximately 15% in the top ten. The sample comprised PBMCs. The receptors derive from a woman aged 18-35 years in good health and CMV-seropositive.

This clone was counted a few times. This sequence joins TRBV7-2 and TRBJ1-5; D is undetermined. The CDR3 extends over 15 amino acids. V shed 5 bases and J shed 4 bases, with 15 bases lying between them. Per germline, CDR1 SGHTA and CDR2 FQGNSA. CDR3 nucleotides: TGTGCCAGCAGCCCGACCGGGGAGGTGAATCAGCCCCAGCATTTT. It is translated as CASSPTGEVNQPQHF.

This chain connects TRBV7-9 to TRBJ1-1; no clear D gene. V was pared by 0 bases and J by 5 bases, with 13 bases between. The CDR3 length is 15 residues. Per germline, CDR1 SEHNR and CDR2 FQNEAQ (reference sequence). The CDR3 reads CASSLALGPGTEAFF. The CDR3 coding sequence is TGTGCCAGCAGCTTAGCGCTTGGCCCGGGGACTGAAGCTTTCTTT. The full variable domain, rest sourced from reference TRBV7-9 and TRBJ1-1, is DTGVSQNPRHKITKRGQNVTFRCDPISEHNRLYWYRQTLGQGPEFLTYFQNEAQLEKSRLLSDRFSAERPKGSFSTLEIQRTEQGDSAMYLCASSLALGPGTEAFFGQGTRLTVV.

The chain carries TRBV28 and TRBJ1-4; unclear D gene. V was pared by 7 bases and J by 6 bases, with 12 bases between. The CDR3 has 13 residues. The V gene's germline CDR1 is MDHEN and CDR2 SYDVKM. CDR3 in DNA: TGTGCCAGCACCCTCGGGGAACATGAAAAACTGTTTTTT. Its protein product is CASTLGEHEKLFF.

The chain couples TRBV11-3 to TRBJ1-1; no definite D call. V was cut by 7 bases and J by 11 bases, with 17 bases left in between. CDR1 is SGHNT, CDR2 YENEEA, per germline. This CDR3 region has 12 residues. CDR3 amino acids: CASNSRRARAFF. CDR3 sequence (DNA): TGTGCCAGCAATTCCAGGAGGGCGAGGGCTTTCTTT.

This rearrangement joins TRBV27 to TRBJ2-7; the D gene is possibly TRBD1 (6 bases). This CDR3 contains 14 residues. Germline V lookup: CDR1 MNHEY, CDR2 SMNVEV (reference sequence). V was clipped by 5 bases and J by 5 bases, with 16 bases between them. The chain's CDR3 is CASSPTGRWDEQYF. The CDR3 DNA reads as TGTGCCAGCAGTCCGACAGGAAGATGGGACGAGCAGTACTTC.

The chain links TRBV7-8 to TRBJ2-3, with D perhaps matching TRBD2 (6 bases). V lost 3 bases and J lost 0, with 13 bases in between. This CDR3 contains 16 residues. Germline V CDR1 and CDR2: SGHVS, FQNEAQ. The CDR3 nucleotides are TGTGCCAGCAGCTTTGGCGGGGCACCTAGCACAGATACGCAGTATTTT. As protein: CASSFGGAPSTDTQYF.

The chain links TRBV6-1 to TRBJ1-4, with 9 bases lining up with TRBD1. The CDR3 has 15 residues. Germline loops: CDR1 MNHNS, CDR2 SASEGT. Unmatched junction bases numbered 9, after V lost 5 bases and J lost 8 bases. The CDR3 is CASSPPGTGKEKLFF. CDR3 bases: TGTGCCAGCAGTCCCCCCGGGACAGGGAAAGAAAAACTGTTTTTT.